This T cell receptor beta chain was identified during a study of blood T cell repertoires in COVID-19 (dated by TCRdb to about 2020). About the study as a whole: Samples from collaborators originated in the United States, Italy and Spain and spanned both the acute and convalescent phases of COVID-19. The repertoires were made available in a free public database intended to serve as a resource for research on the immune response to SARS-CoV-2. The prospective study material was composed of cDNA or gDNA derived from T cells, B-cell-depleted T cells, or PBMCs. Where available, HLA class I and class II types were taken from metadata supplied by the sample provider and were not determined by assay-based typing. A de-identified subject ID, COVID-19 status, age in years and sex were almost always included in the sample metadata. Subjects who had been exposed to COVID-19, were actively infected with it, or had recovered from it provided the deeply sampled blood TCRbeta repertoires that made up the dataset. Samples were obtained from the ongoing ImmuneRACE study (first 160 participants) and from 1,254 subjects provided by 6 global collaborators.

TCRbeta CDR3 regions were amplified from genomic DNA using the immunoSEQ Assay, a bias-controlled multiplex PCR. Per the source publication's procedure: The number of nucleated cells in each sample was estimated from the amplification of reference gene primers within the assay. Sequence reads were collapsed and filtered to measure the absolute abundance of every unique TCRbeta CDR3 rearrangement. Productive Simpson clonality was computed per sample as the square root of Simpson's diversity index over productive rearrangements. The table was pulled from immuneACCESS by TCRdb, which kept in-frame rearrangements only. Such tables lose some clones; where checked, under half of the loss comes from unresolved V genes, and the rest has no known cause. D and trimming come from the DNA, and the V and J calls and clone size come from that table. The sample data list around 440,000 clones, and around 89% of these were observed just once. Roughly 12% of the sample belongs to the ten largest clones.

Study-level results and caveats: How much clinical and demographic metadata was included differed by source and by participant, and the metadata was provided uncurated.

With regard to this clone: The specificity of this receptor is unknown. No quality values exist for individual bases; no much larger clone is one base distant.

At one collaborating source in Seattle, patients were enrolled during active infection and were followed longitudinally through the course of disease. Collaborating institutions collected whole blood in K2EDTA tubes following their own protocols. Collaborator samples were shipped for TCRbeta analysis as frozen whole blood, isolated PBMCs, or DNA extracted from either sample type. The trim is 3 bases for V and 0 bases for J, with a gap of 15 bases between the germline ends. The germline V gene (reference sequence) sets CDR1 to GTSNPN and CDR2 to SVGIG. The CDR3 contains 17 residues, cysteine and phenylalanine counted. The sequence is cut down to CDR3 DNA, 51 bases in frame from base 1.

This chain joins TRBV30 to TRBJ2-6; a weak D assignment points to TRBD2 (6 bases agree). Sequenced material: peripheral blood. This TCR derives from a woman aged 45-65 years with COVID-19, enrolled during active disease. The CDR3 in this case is CAWSRRALGSGANVLTF. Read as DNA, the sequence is TGTGCCTGGAGCAGGAGGGCCTTGGGCTCTGGGGCCAACGTCCTGACTTTC.